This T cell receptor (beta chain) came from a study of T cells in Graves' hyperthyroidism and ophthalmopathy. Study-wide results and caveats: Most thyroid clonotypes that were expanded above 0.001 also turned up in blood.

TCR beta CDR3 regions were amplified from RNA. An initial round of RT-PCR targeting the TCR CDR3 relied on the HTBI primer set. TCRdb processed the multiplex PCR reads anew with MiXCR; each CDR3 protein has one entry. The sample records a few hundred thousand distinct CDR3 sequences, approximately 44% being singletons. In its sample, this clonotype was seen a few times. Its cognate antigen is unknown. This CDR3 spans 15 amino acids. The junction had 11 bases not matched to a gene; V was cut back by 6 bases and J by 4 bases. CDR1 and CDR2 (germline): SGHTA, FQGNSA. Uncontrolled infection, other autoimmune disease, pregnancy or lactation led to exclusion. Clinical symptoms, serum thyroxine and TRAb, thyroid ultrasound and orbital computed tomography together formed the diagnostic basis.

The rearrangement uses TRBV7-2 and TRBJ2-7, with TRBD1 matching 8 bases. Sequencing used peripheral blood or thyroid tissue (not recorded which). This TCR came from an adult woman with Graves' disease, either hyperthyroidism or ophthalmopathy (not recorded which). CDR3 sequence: CASSSPTGVRYEQYF. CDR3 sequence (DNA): TGTGCCAGCAGTTCCCCGACAGGGGTGAGATACGAGCAGTACTTC. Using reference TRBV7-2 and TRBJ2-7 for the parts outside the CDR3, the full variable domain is GAGVSQSPSNKVTEKGKDVELRCDPISGHTALYWYRQSLGQGLEFLIYFQGNSAPDKSGLPSDRFSAERTGGSVSTLTIQRTQQEDSAVYLCASSSPTGVRYEQYFGPGTRLTVT.